This entry concerns a single TCR beta chain. Its specificity is not known. This may be a read error, as it is one base from a much larger clone. The data were obtained in a study of post-analysis software for immune sequencing data. Study overall: The study covered relapsing-remitting, secondary progressive and progressive-relapsing courses of multiple sclerosis.

Broader study findings: Controls showed lower frequencies than patients for five TRBV segments, and TRBV5-6, TRBV5-1 and TRBV20-1 were among these. F measure grouped same-batch samples tightly together. People with multiple sclerosis had a significantly lower normalized Chao1 diversity than controls did.

Germline V lookup: CDR1 MDHEN, CDR2 SYDVKM. CDR3 length: 12 amino acids. Unique molecular identifiers featured in each of the TCR beta cDNA libraries. TCRdb re-derived calls from the PCR reads in MiXCR, one entry per CDR3 protein. The sample lists just over 250,000 distinct CDR3 sequences; about 40% were seen once. The sample taken for sequencing was blood. The J gene is TRBJ2-7, the V gene TRBV28; D uncertain. The end of the DNA fits TRBJ2-4 better, so the J call may be wrong. The clonotype originates from a girl aged 5-17 years with multiple sclerosis. CDR3 coding DNA: TGTGCCAGCAGTCTTCGGAGAAACATTCAGTACTTC. This codes for CASSLRRNIQYF.